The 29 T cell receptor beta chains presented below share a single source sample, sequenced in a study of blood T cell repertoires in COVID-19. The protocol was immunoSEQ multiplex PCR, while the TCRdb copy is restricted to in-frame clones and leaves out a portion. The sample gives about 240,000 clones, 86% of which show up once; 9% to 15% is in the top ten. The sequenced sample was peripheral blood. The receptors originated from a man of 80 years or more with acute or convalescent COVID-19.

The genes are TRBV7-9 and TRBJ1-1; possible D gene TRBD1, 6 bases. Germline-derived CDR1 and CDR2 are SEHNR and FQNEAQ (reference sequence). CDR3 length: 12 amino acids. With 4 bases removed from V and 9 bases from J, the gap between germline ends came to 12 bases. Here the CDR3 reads CASSSITGKAFF. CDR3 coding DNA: TGTGCCAGCAGCTCAATTACAGGGAAAGCTTTCTTT.

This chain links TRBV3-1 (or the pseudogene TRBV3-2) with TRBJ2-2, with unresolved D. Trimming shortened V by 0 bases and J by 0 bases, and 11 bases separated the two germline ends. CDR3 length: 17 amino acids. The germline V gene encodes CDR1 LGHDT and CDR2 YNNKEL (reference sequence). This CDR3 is CASSQDPAAANTGELFF. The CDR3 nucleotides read TGTGCCAGCAGCCAAGATCCCGCGGCCGCGAACACCGGGGAGCTGTTTTTT.

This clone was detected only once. The CDR3 bases are TGTGCCAGCAGCCCCGACTCTTTTTATGGCTACACCTTC. Translated, it gives CASSPDSFYGYTF. The V gene is TRBV6-6, the J gene TRBJ1-2; D is unclear. V shed 6 bases and J shed 5 bases, with 13 bases lying between them. Germline values: CDR1 MNHNY, CDR2 SVGAGI (reference sequence). This CDR3 has 13 amino acids.

Written as DNA, the CDR3 is TGTGCCAGCAGTTCCCCGACAGGGGGGCAGCCCCAGCATTTT. Protein: CASSSPTGGQPQHF. The genes are TRBV28 and TRBJ1-5; 9 nucleotides line up with TRBD1. The germline V gene encodes CDR1 MDHEN and CDR2 SYDVKM. This CDR3 comprises 14 residues. With V trimmed by 4 bases and J by 7 bases, 5 bases remained unmatched.

The CDR3 region has the DNA TGTGCCACCAGCAGAGATGACAGGGATAGACCACCCCTCCACTTT. It translates to CATSRDDRDRPPLHF. The chain couples TRBV15 to TRBJ1-6; 7 bases line up with TRBD1. Per germline, CDR1 LNHNV and CDR2 YYDKDF (reference sequence). This CDR3 has 15 residues. The ends lost 0 bases at V and 11 bases at J; junction bases unmatched: 7.

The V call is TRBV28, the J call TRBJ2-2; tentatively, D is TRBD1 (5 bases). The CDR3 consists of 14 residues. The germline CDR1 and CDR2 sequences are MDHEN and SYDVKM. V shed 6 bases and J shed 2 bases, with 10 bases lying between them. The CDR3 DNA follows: TGTGCCAGCAGGACCCAGGGAAACACCGGGGAGCTGTTTTTT. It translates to CASRTQGNTGELFF.

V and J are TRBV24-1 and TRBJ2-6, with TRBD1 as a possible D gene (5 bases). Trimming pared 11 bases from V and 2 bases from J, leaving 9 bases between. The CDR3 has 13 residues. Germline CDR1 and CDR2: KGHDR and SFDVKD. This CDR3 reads CASARAGANVLTF. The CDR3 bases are TGTGCCAGCGCCAGGGCTGGGGCCAACGTCCTGACTTTC.

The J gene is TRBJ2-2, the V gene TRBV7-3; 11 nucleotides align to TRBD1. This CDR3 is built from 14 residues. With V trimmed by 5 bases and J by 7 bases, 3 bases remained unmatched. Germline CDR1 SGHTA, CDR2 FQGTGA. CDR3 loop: CASSLGQGDGELFF. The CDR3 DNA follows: TGTGCCAGCAGCCTGGGACAGGGGGACGGGGAGCTGTTTTTT.

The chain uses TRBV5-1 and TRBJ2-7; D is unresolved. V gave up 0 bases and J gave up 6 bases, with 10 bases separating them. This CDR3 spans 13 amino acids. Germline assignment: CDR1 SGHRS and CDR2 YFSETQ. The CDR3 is CASSLGGPREQYF. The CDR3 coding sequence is TGCGCCAGCAGCTTGGGTGGGCCCCGCGAGCAGTACTTC.

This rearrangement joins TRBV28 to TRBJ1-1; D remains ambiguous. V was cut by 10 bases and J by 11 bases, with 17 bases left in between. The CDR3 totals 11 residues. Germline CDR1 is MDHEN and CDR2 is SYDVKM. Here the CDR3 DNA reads TGTGCCACCAGAACTGCCGTCACGGCTTTCTTT. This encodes CATRTAVTAFF.

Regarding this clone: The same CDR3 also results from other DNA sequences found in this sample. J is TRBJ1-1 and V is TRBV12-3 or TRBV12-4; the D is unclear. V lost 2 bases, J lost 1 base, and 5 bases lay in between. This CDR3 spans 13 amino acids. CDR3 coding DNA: TGTGCCAGCAGTTTATCAGGGAACACTGAAGCTTTCTTT. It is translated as CASSLSGNTEAFF.

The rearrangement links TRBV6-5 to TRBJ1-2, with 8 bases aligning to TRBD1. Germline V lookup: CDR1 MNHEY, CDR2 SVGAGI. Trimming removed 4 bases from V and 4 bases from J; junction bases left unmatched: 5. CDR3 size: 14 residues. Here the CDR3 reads CASSFTGGGYGYTF. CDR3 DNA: TGTGCCAGCAGTTTTACAGGGGGGGGCTATGGCTACACCTTC.

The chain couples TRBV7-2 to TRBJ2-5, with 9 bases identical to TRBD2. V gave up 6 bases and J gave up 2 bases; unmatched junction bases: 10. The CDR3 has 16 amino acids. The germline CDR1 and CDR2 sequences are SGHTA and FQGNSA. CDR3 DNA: TGTGCCAGCAGAATCACTAGCGGGCCGCCTCAAGAGACCCAGTACTTC. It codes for CASRITSGPPQETQYF. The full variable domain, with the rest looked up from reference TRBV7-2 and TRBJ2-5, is GAGVSQSPSNKVTEKGKDVELRCDPISGHTALYWYRQSLGQGLEFLIYFQGNSAPDKSGLPSDRFSAERTGGSVSTLTIQRTQQEDSAVYLCASRITSGPPQETQYFGPGTRLLVL.

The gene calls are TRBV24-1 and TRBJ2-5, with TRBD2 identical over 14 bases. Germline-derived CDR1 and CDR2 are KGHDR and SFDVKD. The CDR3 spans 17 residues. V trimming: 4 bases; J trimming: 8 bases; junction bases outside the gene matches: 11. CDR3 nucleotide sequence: TGTGCCACCAGTGACCGGACTAGCGGGGGGCCTCGTTTTACCCAGTACTTC. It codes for CATSDRTSGGPRFTQYF.

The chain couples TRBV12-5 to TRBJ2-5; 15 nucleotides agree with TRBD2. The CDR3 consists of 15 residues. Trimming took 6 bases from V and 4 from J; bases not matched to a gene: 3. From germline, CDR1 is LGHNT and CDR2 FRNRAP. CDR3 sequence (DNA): TGTGCTAGTGGAAAGGGACTAGCGGGAGGAGAGACCCAGTACTTC. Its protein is CASGKGLAGGETQYF.

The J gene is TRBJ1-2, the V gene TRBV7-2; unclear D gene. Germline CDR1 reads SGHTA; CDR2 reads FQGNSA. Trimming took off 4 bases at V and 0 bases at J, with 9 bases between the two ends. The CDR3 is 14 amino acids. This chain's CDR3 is CASSYNVANYGYTF. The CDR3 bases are TGTGCCAGCAGCTATAATGTAGCTAACTATGGCTACACCTTC.

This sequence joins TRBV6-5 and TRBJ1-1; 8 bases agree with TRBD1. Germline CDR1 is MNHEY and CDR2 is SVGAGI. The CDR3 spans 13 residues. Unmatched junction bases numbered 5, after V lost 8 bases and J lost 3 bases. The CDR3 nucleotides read TGTGCCAGCCTAGAACAGGGGGACACTGAAGCTTTCTTT. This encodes CASLEQGDTEAFF.

CDR3: CASSSPRQGPTEAFF. The CDR3 coding sequence is TGTGCCAGCAGCAGCCCTCGGCAGGGTCCCACTGAAGCTTTCTTT. The chain couples TRBV27 to TRBJ1-1; possibly TRBD1 for D (5 bases). Per the germline V gene, CDR1 is MNHEY and CDR2 is SMNVEV (reference sequence). V was shortened by 6 bases and J by 4 bases, with 18 bases between the two germline ends. This CDR3 contains 15 residues.

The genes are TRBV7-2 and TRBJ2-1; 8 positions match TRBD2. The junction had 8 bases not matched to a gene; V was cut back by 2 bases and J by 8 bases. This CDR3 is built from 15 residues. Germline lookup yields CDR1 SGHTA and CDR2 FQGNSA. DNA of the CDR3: TGTGCCAGCAGCTTATTCGGGGGGGGAATCGATGAGCAGTTCTTC. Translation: CASSLFGGGIDEQFF.

The CDR3 nucleotides are TGTGCCAGCAGCGGTACAGATTCTGCTAGCACAGATACGCAGTATTTT. This encodes CASSGTDSASTDTQYF. This rearrangement joins TRBV9 to TRBJ2-3, with D hard to call. This CDR3 is built from 16 residues. Deletions cut 3 bases from V and 0 bases from J, with 14 bases between. CDR1 SGDLS and CDR2 YYNGEE come from the germline V gene. The whole variable domain, filled in from reference TRBV9 and TRBJ2-3, reads DSGVTQTPKHLITATGQRVTLRCSPRSGDLSVYWYQQSLDQGLQFLIQYYNGEERAKGNILERFSAQQFPDLHSELNLSSLELGDSALYFCASSGTDSASTDTQYFGPGTRLTVL.

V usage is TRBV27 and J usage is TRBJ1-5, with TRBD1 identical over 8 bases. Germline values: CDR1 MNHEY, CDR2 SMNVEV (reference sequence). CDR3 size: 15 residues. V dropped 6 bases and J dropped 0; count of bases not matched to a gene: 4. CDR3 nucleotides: TGTGCCAGCAGAATGACAGGGGATAGCAATCAGCCCCAGCATTTT. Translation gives CASRMTGDSNQPQHF.

CDR3 sequence (DNA): TGTGCCAGCAGCGTAGGTCGAGCGGGGGCCCAAGAGACCCAGTACTTC. Encoded protein: CASSVGRAGAQETQYF. The chain joins TRBV9 to TRBJ2-5; 8 positions match TRBD2. The CDR3 loop spans 16 amino acids. The germline V gene has CDR1 SGDLS and CDR2 YYNGEE. With V trimmed by 0 bases and J by 1 base, 5 bases remained unmatched. The full variable domain, its missing parts supplied by reference TRBV9 and TRBJ2-5, is DSGVTQTPKHLITATGQRVTLRCSPRSGDLSVYWYQQSLDQGLQFLIQYYNGEERAKGNILERFSAQQFPDLHSELNLSSLELGDSALYFCASSVGRAGAQETQYFGPGTRLLVL.

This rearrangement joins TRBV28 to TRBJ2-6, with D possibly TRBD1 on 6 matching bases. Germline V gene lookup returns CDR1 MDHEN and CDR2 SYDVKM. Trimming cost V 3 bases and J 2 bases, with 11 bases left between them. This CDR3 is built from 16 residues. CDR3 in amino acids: CASSFFGTTGANVLTF. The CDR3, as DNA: TGTGCCAGCAGTTTTTTCGGGACAACTGGGGCCAACGTCCTGACTTTC.

The CDR3 DNA reads as TGTGCCAGTGGGGTAGCGGGAGGAGGGACCGGGGAGCTGTTTTTT. Translation: CASGVAGGGTGELFF. The chain combines TRBV19 with TRBJ2-2; the match to TRBD2 covers 10 bases. Per germline, CDR1 LNHDA and CDR2 SQIVND (reference sequence). The V gene end was trimmed by 8 bases and the J gene end by 5 bases; junction bases not matched to a gene: 8. The CDR3 covers 15 residues. The whole variable domain, remainder taken from reference TRBV19 and TRBJ2-2, is DGGITQSPKYLFRKEGQNVTLSCEQNLNHDAMYWYRQDPGQGLRLIYYSQIVNDFQKGDIAEGYSVSREKKESFPLTVTSAQKNPTAFYLCASGVAGGGTGELFFGEGSRLTVL.

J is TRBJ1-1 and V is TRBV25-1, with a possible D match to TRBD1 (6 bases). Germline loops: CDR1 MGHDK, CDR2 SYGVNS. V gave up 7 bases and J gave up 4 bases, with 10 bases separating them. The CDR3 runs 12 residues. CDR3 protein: CASTTGFTEAFF. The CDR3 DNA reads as TGTGCCAGCACCACAGGGTTCACTGAAGCTTTCTTT.

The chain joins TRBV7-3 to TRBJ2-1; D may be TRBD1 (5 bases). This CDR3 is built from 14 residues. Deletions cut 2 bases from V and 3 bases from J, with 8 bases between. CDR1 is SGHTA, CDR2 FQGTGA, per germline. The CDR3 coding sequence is TGTGCCAGCAGCTTACAGGGCAGCTACAATGAGCAGTTCTTC. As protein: CASSLQGSYNEQFF.

The DNA for the CDR3 is TGTGCCAGCAGCGTAACAGACGGATCCTCCTACGAGCAGTACTTC. The encoded protein is CASSVTDGSSYEQYF. J is TRBJ2-7 and V is TRBV9; no definite D call. From germline, CDR1 is SGDLS and CDR2 YYNGEE. Trimming stripped 1 base from V and 0 bases from J, with 11 bases between. The length of the CDR3 is 15 residues.

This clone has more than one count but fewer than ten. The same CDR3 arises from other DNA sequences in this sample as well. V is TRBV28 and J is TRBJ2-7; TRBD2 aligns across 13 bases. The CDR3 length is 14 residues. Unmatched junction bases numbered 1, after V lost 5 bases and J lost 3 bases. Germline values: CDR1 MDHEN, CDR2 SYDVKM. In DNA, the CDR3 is TGTGCCAGCAGTCGGACTAGCGGGGGCTACGAGCAGTACTTC. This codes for CASSRTSGGYEQYF.

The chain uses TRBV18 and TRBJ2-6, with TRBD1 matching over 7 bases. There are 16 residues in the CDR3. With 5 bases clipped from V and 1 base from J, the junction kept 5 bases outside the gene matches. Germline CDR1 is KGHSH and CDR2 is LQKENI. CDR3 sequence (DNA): TGTGCCAGCTCAAGGGGACAGAGTTCTGGGGCCAACGTCCTGACTTTC. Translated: CASSRGQSSGANVLTF.